This TCR beta chain was obtained from a study of T cell responses to AZD1222 COVID-19 vaccine. Study-wide results and limits: Only a handful of AZD1222 recipients were seropositive at baseline.

CDR1 and CDR2 (germline): DFQATT, SNEGSKA (reference sequence). V was shortened by 3 bases and J by 2 bases, with 2 bases between the two germline ends. The CDR3 sequence is 10 residues long. TCRdb's copy holds only in-frame clones and misses some; the assay was immunoSEQ multiplex PCR. The data contain approximately 70,000 clones, about nine tenths of them singletons. With respect to this clone: Its antigen is unknown.

This chain uses TRBV20-1 with TRBJ2-7, with unresolved D. The TCR originated in an adult in good health. Sequences were derived from peripheral blood, sampled on day 0 of AZD1222 vaccination. DNA of the CDR3: TGCAGTGCTAGTCCCTACGAGCAGTACTTC. The encoded protein is CSASPYEQYF.